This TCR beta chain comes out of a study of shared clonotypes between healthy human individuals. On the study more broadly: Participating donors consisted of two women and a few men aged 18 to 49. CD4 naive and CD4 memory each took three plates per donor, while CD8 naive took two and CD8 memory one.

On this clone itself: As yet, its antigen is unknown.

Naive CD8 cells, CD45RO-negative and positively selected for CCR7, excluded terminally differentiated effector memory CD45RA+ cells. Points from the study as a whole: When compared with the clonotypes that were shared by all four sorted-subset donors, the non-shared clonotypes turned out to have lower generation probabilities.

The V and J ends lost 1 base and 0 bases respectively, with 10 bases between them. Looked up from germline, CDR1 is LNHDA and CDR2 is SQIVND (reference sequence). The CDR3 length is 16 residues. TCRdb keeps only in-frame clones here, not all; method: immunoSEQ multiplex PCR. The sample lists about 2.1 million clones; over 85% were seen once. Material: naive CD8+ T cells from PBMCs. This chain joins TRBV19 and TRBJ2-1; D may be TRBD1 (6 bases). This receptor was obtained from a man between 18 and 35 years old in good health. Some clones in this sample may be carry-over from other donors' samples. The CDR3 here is CASSIGQANSYNEQFF. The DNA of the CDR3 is TGTGCCAGTAGTATAGGACAGGCCAACTCCTACAATGAGCAGTTCTTC.